The 11 T cell receptor beta chains reported below all come from one sample, sequenced in a study of siplizumab effects on memory and regulatory T cells. Using immunoSEQ multiplex PCR, the repertoire was profiled, and TCRdb retains in-frame clones only, with some absent. The sample has about 50,000 clones, around 97% seen once. The sequenced sample was naive CD8+ T cells sorted from blood. The receptor set was obtained from a human donor in good health.

V and J are TRBV4-3 and TRBJ2-1; 14 bases match TRBD2. This CDR3 is built from 17 residues. The junction had 9 bases not matched to a gene; V was cut back by 4 bases and J by 7 bases. CDR1 LGHNA and CDR2 YSLEER come from the germline V gene. Here the CDR3 reads CASSRRLAGGAGNEQFF. The CDR3 nucleotides are TGCGCCAGCAGCCGACGACTAGCGGGAGGGGCCGGGAATGAGCAGTTCTTC.

J is TRBJ1-1 and V is TRBV9; D is unresolved. In germline, CDR1 is SGDLS, CDR2 YYNGEE. The CDR3 runs 14 residues. The ends were cut back, 0 bases at V and 7 bases at J, with 13 bases in the middle. The chain's CDR3 is CASSVGPAPVEAFF. The CDR3 bases are TGTGCCAGCAGCGTAGGTCCAGCCCCTGTTGAAGCTTTCTTT.

The CDR3 sequence is CASSQAGQNPYEQYF. Here the CDR3 DNA reads TGTGCCAGCAGCCAAGCGGGACAGAACCCCTACGAGCAGTACTTC. This chain connects TRBV14 to TRBJ2-7, with 7 nucleotides matching TRBD1. The CDR3 is 15 residues long. Germline V gene data show CDR1 as SGHDN and CDR2 as FVKESK. Trimming cost V 1 base and J 2 bases; bases outside gene matches: 5.

The V gene is TRBV4-1, the J gene TRBJ2-1; 8 nucleotides match TRBD2. This CDR3 comprises 17 residues. The ends lost 0 bases at V and 7 bases at J; junction bases unmatched: 11. Per germline, CDR1 MGHRA and CDR2 YSYEKL. CDR3 DNA: TGCGCCAGCAGCCAAGAGGTAGCGGGATCGTTAAGTAATGAGCAGTTCTTC. Its translation is CASSQEVAGSLSNEQFF.

The table lists this clone with a count of one. This chain connects TRBV7-3 to TRBJ2-7; D uncertain. CDR3 size: 13 residues. Germline assignment: CDR1 SGHTA and CDR2 FQGTGA. Deletions cut 4 bases from V and 4 bases from J, with 11 bases between. CDR3 in amino acids: CASSSDGKYEQYF. CDR3 in DNA: TGTGCCAGCAGCTCGGACGGAAAATACGAGCAGTACTTC.

The CDR3 protein is CAIGFGMADEQFF. The CDR3 DNA sequence: TGTGCCATAGGATTTGGGATGGCGGATGAGCAGTTCTTC. The chain combines TRBV7-9 with TRBJ2-1, with unresolved D. CDR1 is SEHNR, CDR2 FQNEAQ, per germline (reference sequence). Deletions cut 10 bases from V and 8 bases from J, with 18 bases between. The CDR3 length is 13 residues. Complete variable domain (other parts from reference TRBV7-9 and TRBJ2-1): DTGVSQNPRHKITKRGQNVTFRCDPISEHNRLYWYRQTLGQGPEFLTYFQNEAQLEKSRLLSDRFSAERPKGSFSTLEIQRTEQGDSAMYLCAIGFGMADEQFFGPGTRLTVL.

This chain links TRBV5-6 with TRBJ1-5; D unresolved. Germline CDR1 is SGHDT and CDR2 is YYEEEE. The CDR3 is 12 amino acids. The CDR3 is CASSSGTRPQHF. CDR3 nucleotide sequence: TGTGCGAGTAGTAGCGGAACTCGGCCCCAGCATTTT. The complete variable domain, with remaining parts taken from reference TRBV5-6 and TRBJ1-5, reads DAGVTQSPTHLIKTRGQQVTLRCSPKSGHDTVSWYQQALGQGPQFIFQYYEEEERQRGNFPDRFSGHQFPNYSSELNVNALLLGDSALYLCASSSGTRPQHFGDGTRLSIL.

The genes are TRBV6-1 and TRBJ1-6; 11 nucleotides agree with TRBD1. With 8 bases clipped from V and 13 bases from J, the junction kept 10 bases outside the gene matches. This CDR3 comprises 14 residues. Germline values: CDR1 MNHNS, CDR2 SASEGT. CDR3 in amino acids: CASLRGTGGVPLHF. The CDR3 nucleotides are TGTGCCAGCCTACGCGGGACAGGGGGTGTTCCCCTCCACTTT.

The genes are TRBV7-9 and TRBJ1-2; TRBD1 matches 8 bases. V lost 5 bases to trimming and J lost 3 bases; unmatched junction nucleotides: 5. The CDR3 spans 14 residues. In germline, CDR1 is SEHNR, CDR2 FQNEAQ (reference sequence). In nucleotides, the CDR3 is TGTGCCAGCAGCCCGACAGGGGCGCACTATGGCTACACCTTC. Its translation is CASSPTGAHYGYTF.

The chain recombines TRBV27 with TRBJ2-2; unclear D gene. The CDR3 has 11 amino acids. Per germline, CDR1 MNHEY and CDR2 SMNVEV (reference sequence). V was trimmed by 3 bases and J by 7 bases, leaving 3 bases between them. CDR3: CASSLLGELFF. CDR3 nucleotides: TGTGCCAGCAGTTTGCTCGGGGAGCTGTTTTTT.

This clone appeared once. The J gene is TRBJ1-2, the V gene TRBV29-1, with D hard to call. Germline V lookup: CDR1 SQVTM, CDR2 ANQGSEA. The CDR3 covers 13 residues. V was cut by 0 bases and J by 0 bases, with 5 bases left in between. The CDR3 spells CSVEEGANYGYTF. As DNA, the CDR3 is TGCAGCGTTGAAGAGGGCGCTAACTATGGCTACACCTTC.